In its sample, the clone carrying this T cell receptor beta chain was seen many times. The CDR3 is 12 amino acids. Trimming stripped 3 bases from V and 1 base from J, with 4 bases between. This specimen comes from a study of T cells after yellow fever vaccination. Study at large: CD3, CD45RA, CCR7 and CD95 guided sorting of the EM, EMRA, CM and Tscm memory subsets. General observations from the study: In FACS-sorted repertoires, abundant clonotypes from the bulk population could appear as contaminants. Clonotypes found in both CD4 and CD8 compartments made up a small share.

Each CDR3 protein gets one entry after TCRdb re-called the 5' RACE reads with MiXCR. The data show more than 25,000 distinct CDR3 sequences, about 5.5% seen once. The source material was PBMCs, either bulk or a sorted T-cell subset (CD4+, CD8+, memory, or dextramer-sorted; not recorded which), sampled 15 days after the yellow fever booster vaccination. This chain links TRBV12-3 or TRBV12-4 with TRBJ2-7; no clear D. This receptor was obtained from a young man who received the YFV17D yellow fever vaccine. The CDR3 DNA is TGTGCCAGCAGTTTCGGGTCCTACGAGCAGTACTTC. Its protein is CASSFGSYEQYF.